The 21 T cell receptor beta chains listed next were all sequenced from one sample in a study of OX40 agonist ivuxolimab in advanced cancers. Produced via immunoSEQ multiplex PCR; TCRdb's table is partial and in-frame only. The data hold 70,000 to 80,000 clones, with approximately 81% observed a single time. Specimen: CD4+ or CD8+ T cells sorted from blood, collected in a trial of the OX40 agonist ivuxolimab. These TCRs come from an adult with an advanced solid tumor such as melanoma, head and neck, liver or kidney cancer.

This clone was observed a single time. The V gene is TRBV2, the J gene TRBJ2-5, with TRBD2 identical over 11 bases. Losses at the gene ends were 0 bases for V and 5 bases for J; bases not matched to a gene: 14. CDR3 size: 19 residues. CDR1 SNHLY and CDR2 FYNNEI come from the germline V gene. The CDR3 DNA reads as TGTGCCAGCAGTGAAGCAAGACTAGCGGGACCTTTACGAGGGGAGACCCAGTACTTC. It translates to CASSEARLAGPLRGETQYF. The full variable domain, completed using reference TRBV2 and TRBJ2-5, is EPEVTQTPSHQVTQMGQEVILRCVPISNHLYFYWYRQILGQKVEFLVSFYNNEISEKSEIFDDQFSVERPDGSNFTLKIRSTKLEDSAMYFCASSEARLAGPLRGETQYFGPGTRLLVL.

The chain is built from TRBV7-2 and TRBJ1-4; maybe TRBD1 (6 bases). Trimming cost V 6 bases and J 0 bases, with 11 bases left between them. Per germline, CDR1 SGHTA and CDR2 FQGNSA. The CDR3 has 15 residues. This CDR3 is CASRDRSATNEKLFF. As DNA, the CDR3 is TGTGCCAGCAGAGACAGGTCTGCAACTAATGAAAAACTGTTTTTT.

This clone was recorded only once. The same CDR3 arises from other DNA sequences in this sample as well. V usage is TRBV7-2 and J usage is TRBJ1-5; D is perhaps TRBD1 (6 bases). V was trimmed by 1 base and J by 2 bases, leaving 9 bases between them. The CDR3 spans 15 residues. Germline CDR1 and CDR2: SGHTA and FQGNSA. The CDR3 DNA reads TGTGCCAGCAGCTTAGATAGGACAGGCAATCAGCCCCAGCATTTT. Protein sequence: CASSLDRTGNQPQHF.

The chain couples TRBV6-1 to TRBJ2-7, with D possibly matching TRBD1 (5 bases). From germline, CDR1 is MNHNS and CDR2 SASEGT. The V and J ends lost 8 bases and 1 base respectively, with 12 bases between them. This CDR3 contains 13 residues. CDR3: CASRPTESYEQYF. In DNA, the CDR3 is TGTGCCAGCCGTCCGACAGAGTCCTACGAGCAGTACTTC.

The chain combines TRBV5-4 with TRBJ2-4; no reliable D call. Germline lookup yields CDR1 SGHNT and CDR2 YYREEE (reference sequence). The V gene lost 0 bases and the J gene lost 5 bases, with 6 bases spanning the gap. The CDR3 is 13 amino acids. The CDR3 region is CASSLGSENIQYF. DNA of the CDR3: TGTGCCAGCAGCTTGGGGTCGGAAAACATTCAGTACTTC.

This chain links TRBV11-2 with TRBJ2-7; D not resolved. Between the trimmed V and J ends, which lost 5 bases and 7 bases, there was a span of 15 bases. The germline gives CDR1 SGHAT, CDR2 FQNNGV. This CDR3 contains 13 residues. CDR3 residues: CASSPNYRAEQYF. DNA of the CDR3: TGTGCCAGCAGCCCAAATTATCGGGCGGAGCAGTACTTC.

CDR3 DNA: TGTGCCAGCAGCTTCTACGGCGGGTTCTCTGGGGCCAACGTCCTGACTTTC. It is translated as CASSFYGGFSGANVLTF. The rearrangement joins TRBV7-9 to TRBJ2-6; D perhaps matches TRBD2 (5 bases). Trimming shortened V by 3 bases and J by 0 bases, and 12 bases separated the two germline ends. Per germline, CDR1 SEHNR and CDR2 FQNEAQ (reference sequence). The CDR3 has 17 residues.

The chain has TRBV5-1 and TRBJ1-4, with 9 bases that match TRBD1. The CDR3 extends over 15 amino acids. The germline gives CDR1 SGHRS, CDR2 YFSETQ. J gave up 5 bases and V 6 bases, and 8 bases lay outside the gene matches. The CDR3: CASTITGTGNEKLFF. CDR3 nucleotides: TGCGCCAGCACCATTACCGGGACAGGGAATGAAAAACTGTTTTTT. Looking up the rest from reference TRBV5-1 and TRBJ1-4 gives the full variable domain: KAGVTQTPRYLIKTRGQQVTLSCSPISGHRSVSWYQQTPGQGLQFLFEYFSETQRNKGNFPGRFSGRQFSNSRSEMNVSTLELGDSALYLCASTITGTGNEKLFFGSGTQLSVL.

The chain uses TRBV7-9 and TRBJ2-2, with D possibly TRBD1 on 6 matching bases. CDR1 and CDR2 (germline): SEHNR, FQNEAQ (reference sequence). This CDR3 comprises 17 residues. The V end lost 2 bases, the J end lost 4 bases, and 17 bases lay between the germline ends. CDR3 coding DNA: TGTGCCAGCAGCTTAAGGCCTTTACTAGGGGGCACCGGGGAGCTGTTTTTT. Translation gives CASSLRPLLGGTGELFF. The full variable domain, completed using reference TRBV7-9 and TRBJ2-2, is DTGVSQNPRHKITKRGQNVTFRCDPISEHNRLYWYRQTLGQGPEFLTYFQNEAQLEKSRLLSDRFSAERPKGSFSTLEIQRTEQGDSAMYLCASSLRPLLGGTGELFFGEGSRLTVL.

The chain recombines TRBV19 with TRBJ2-5, with TRBD1 matching over 9 bases. This CDR3 spans 15 amino acids. Per germline, CDR1 LNHDA and CDR2 SQIVND (reference sequence). V was pared by 4 bases and J by 2 bases, with 5 bases of the junction left unmatched. Here the CDR3 reads CASSKGDRAQETQYF. The CDR3 bases are TGTGCCAGTAGTAAGGGGGACAGGGCACAAGAGACCCAGTACTTC.

The genes are TRBV19 and TRBJ1-5; TRBD1 is a possible D gene (6 bases). The CDR3 runs 16 residues. Trimming took 5 bases from V and 3 from J, leaving 17 bases between them. The germline gives CDR1 LNHDA, CDR2 SQIVND (reference sequence). Written as DNA, the CDR3 is TGTGCCAGTAGTGGAATCCTGAGGGGGAACAATCAGCCCCAGCATTTT. Translating it yields CASSGILRGNNQPQHF. Based on the CDR3 plus reference TRBV19 and TRBJ1-5, the full variable domain is DGGITQSPKYLFRKEGQNVTLSCEQNLNHDAMYWYRQDPGQGLRLIYYSQIVNDFQKGDIAEGYSVSREKKESFPLTVTSAQKNPTAFYLCASSGILRGNNQPQHFGDGTRLSIL.

The chain combines TRBV10-3 with TRBJ2-5; perhaps TRBD1 as D (5 bases). The better agreement between TRBJ2-7 and the DNA end casts doubt on the J call. Germline CDR1 and CDR2: ENHRY and SYGVKD. CDR3 length: 12 amino acids. CDR3 sequence (DNA): TGTGCCATCAAACCCCAGGGTTACGAGCAGTACTTC. Encoded protein: CAIKPQGYEQYF.

The rearrangement joins TRBV19 to TRBJ1-5, with D unclear. With 0 bases removed from V and 6 bases from J, the gap between germline ends came to 6 bases. The germline V gene encodes CDR1 LNHDA and CDR2 SQIVND (reference sequence). The CDR3 has 13 amino acids. CDR3 in amino acids: CASSIDRVQPQHF. The CDR3 DNA follows: TGTGCCAGTAGTATAGATCGGGTTCAGCCCCAGCATTTT.

V is TRBV7-2 and J is TRBJ2-1; unclear D gene. With 7 bases removed from V and 2 bases from J, the gap between germline ends came to 15 bases. The CDR3 is 15 amino acids. Germline V gene sequence: CDR1 SGHTA, CDR2 FQGNSA. CDR3 coding DNA: TGTGCCAGCACCTCCTGGCAGGTTACCTACAATGAGCAGTTCTTC. Protein: CASTSWQVTYNEQFF.

The V and J genes are TRBV28 and TRBJ1-1, with TRBD1 as a possible D gene (5 bases). CDR1 is MDHEN and CDR2 is SYDVKM in the germline V gene. The CDR3 contains 14 residues. The V end was cut by 10 bases, the J end by 7 bases, with 22 bases between. CDR3 nucleotide sequence: TGTGCCACTTATCCTGGGGACCGTTTCATTGAAGCTTTCTTT. The encoded protein is CATYPGDRFIEAFF.

In this sample, this clone turned up once. The rearrangement joins TRBV5-1 to TRBJ2-5; the match to TRBD2 covers 7 bases. Matching the DNA end better, TRBJ2-7 makes the J call doubtful. The germline CDR1 and CDR2 sequences are SGHRS and YFSETQ. The CDR3 is 14 amino acids. For the CDR3, the DNA is TGCGCCAGCAGCGGGGCTAGCGGACCGTACGAGCAGTACTTC. It translates to CASSGASGPYEQYF.

The chain recombines TRBV4-2 with TRBJ1-3; D unclear. This CDR3 region has 15 residues. CDR1 and CDR2 (germline): LGHNA, YNFKEQ. With 5 bases removed from V and 0 bases from J, the gap between germline ends came to 11 bases. This CDR3 reads CASSIQQSSGNTIYF. The CDR3 region has the DNA TGTGCCAGCAGCATACAACAGAGCTCTGGAAACACCATATATTTT.

The gene calls are TRBV4-1 and TRBJ2-5; TRBD2 matches 8 bases. CDR1 MGHRA and CDR2 YSYEKL come from the germline V gene. Trimming at V came to 3 bases and at J to 0 bases, leaving 6 bases not matched to a gene. This CDR3 comprises 16 residues. The DNA of the CDR3 is TGCGCCAGCAGCCAGCGACGGGGGGGGAACCAAGAGACCCAGTACTTC. Protein product: CASSQRRGGNQETQYF.

The chain recombines TRBV7-3 with TRBJ2-1; the match to TRBD1 covers 7 bases. V dropped 5 bases and J dropped 5; count of bases not matched to a gene: 9. CDR3 length equals 15 residues. Germline lookup yields CDR1 SGHTA and CDR2 FQGTGA. The CDR3 spells CASSAYRGGDNEQFF. The DNA of the CDR3 is TGTGCCAGCAGCGCGTACAGGGGTGGGGACAATGAGCAGTTCTTC. The whole variable domain, remainder taken from reference TRBV7-3 and TRBJ2-1, is GAGVSQTPSNKVTEKGKYVELRCDPISGHTALYWYRQSLGQGPEFLIYFQGTGAADDSGLPNDRFFAVRPEGSVSTLKIQRTERGDSAVYLCASSAYRGGDNEQFFGPGTRLTVL.

This chain links TRBV18 with TRBJ2-7, with 7 nucleotides matching TRBD1. The germline V gene has CDR1 KGHSH and CDR2 LQKENI. The CDR3 length is 15 residues. Losses at the gene ends were 0 bases for V and 1 base for J; bases not matched to a gene: 3. The CDR3, as DNA: TGTGCCAGCTCACCACCGTCACAGGGGTCCTACGAGCAGTACTTC. Its protein product is CASSPPSQGSYEQYF. The full variable domain, rest sourced from reference TRBV18 and TRBJ2-7, is NAGVMQNPRHLVRRRGQEARLRCSPMKGHSHVYWYRQLPEEGLKFMVYLQKENIIDESGMPKERFSAEFPKEGPSILRIQQVVRGDSAAYFCASSPPSQGSYEQYFGPGTRLTVT.

The CDR3 DNA follows: TGCAGCGTACCGAACCGGGCCGTTGGGAAAAACTATGGCTACACCTTC. Translated: CSVPNRAVGKNYGYTF. The chain carries TRBV29-1 and TRBJ1-2; D is undetermined. The germline V gene has CDR1 SQVTM and CDR2 ANQGSEA. Trimming left V 6 bases short and J 2 bases short, with 22 bases between. CDR3 size: 16 residues.